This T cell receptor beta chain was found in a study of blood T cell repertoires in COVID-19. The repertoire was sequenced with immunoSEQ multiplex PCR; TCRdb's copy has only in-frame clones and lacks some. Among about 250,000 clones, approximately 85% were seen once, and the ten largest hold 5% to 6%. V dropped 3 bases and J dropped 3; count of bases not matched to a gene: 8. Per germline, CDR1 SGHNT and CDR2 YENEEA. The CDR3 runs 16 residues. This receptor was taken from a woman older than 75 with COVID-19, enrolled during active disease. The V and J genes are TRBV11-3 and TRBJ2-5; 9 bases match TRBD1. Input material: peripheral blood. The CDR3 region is CASSFSTGTGKETQYF. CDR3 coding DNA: TGTGCCAGCAGCTTCAGCACAGGGACAGGGAAAGAGACCCAGTACTTC.